Shown below are 24 T cell receptor beta chains from a single sample sequenced in a study of blood T cell repertoires in COVID-19. Method: immunoSEQ multiplex PCR; TCRdb's copy keeps in-frame clones and lacks some. The sample includes about 400,000 clones, 88% of them seen just once. Specimen: PBMCs or T cells enriched from blood (not recorded which). These receptors came from a woman in her twenties or thirties with acute COVID-19.

The rearrangement joins TRBV2 to TRBJ1-1, with D maybe TRBD1 (6 bases). This CDR3 contains 13 residues. Germline lookup yields CDR1 SNHLY and CDR2 FYNNEI. Between the trimmed V and J ends, which lost 6 bases and 8 bases, there was a span of 16 bases. CDR3 DNA sequence: TGTGCCAGCAGCGGAACAGGGCTCAGCGAAGCTTTCTTT. It yields the protein CASSGTGLSEAFF.

This clone was observed a single time. The chain couples TRBV15 to TRBJ1-2; possible D gene TRBD1, 5 bases. The CDR3 is 14 residues long. CDR1 and CDR2 (germline): LNHNV, YYDKDF (reference sequence). With 3 bases removed from V and 3 bases from J, the gap between germline ends came to 11 bases. CDR3 bases: TGTGCCACCAGCAGCGATCAGGGCGACTATGGCTACACCTTC. It is translated as CATSSDQGDYGYTF.

The chain is built from TRBV4-1 and TRBJ2-7; 8 nucleotides match TRBD2. This CDR3 has 14 residues. Germline V gives CDR1 MGHRA, CDR2 YSYEKL. The J segment lost 3 bases and the V segment lost 0 bases, leaving 1 base of the junction unmatched. The CDR3 region has the DNA TGCGCCAGCAGCCAAGATGCGGGGGGCTACGAGCAGTACTTC. Translating gives CASSQDAGGYEQYF.

This chain connects TRBV7-2 to TRBJ1-4, with no clear D. CDR1 SGHTA and CDR2 FQGNSA come from the germline V gene. The CDR3 spans 14 residues. V was clipped by 3 bases and J by 3 bases, with 8 bases between them. The CDR3 coding sequence is TGTGCCAGCAGCTTCGGTTTCCCTAATGAAAAACTGTTTTTT. Its translation is CASSFGFPNEKLFF.

This chain joins TRBV10-2 and TRBJ2-2; tentatively, D is TRBD1 (6 bases). V lost 1 base to trimming and J lost 3 bases, with 9 bases between them. This CDR3 has 15 residues. Looked up from germline, CDR1 is WSHSY and CDR2 is SAAADI. The CDR3 reads CASSELGQYTGELFF. The CDR3 DNA reads as TGCGCCAGCAGTGAGTTAGGACAGTACACCGGGGAGCTGTTTTTT.

V usage is TRBV2 and J usage is TRBJ1-3; 7 nucleotides match TRBD1. Germline-derived CDR1 and CDR2 are SNHLY and FYNNEI. V lost 6 bases and J lost 3; bases outside the gene matches: 5. The CDR3 covers 14 residues. The CDR3 DNA follows: TGTGCCAGCAGAACGGACAGGAGTGGAAACACCATATATTTT. It specifies CASRTDRSGNTIYF.

This chain links TRBV3-1 (or the pseudogene TRBV3-2) with TRBJ1-1; TRBD1 agrees at 9 bases. V lost 3 bases, J lost 1 base, and 6 bases stayed unmatched. Germline V CDR1 and CDR2: LGHDT, YNNKEL (reference sequence). The CDR3 is made up of 16 amino acids. The CDR3 region is CASSHGPGQGNTEAFF. CDR3 nucleotide sequence: TGTGCCAGCAGCCACGGACCGGGACAGGGGAACACTGAAGCTTTCTTT.

The CDR3 DNA is TGTGCCAGCAGCGCCCTAGGGGTGTCGAACACCGGGGAGCTGTTTTTT. Its protein product is CASSALGVSNTGELFF. The J gene is TRBJ2-2, the V gene TRBV9, with D perhaps matching TRBD1 (5 bases). Per the germline V gene, CDR1 is SGDLS and CDR2 is YYNGEE. The CDR3 length is 16 residues. With 3 bases removed from V and 0 bases from J, the gap between germline ends came to 12 bases.

CDR3 sequence reads: CASMGLAGASNTGELFF. The CDR3 DNA follows: TGTGCCAGCATGGGACTAGCGGGGGCCTCGAACACCGGGGAGCTGTTTTTT. The J gene is TRBJ2-2, the V gene TRBV11-2; TRBD2 matches at 14 bases. The length of the CDR3 is 17 residues. The trim removed 7 bases at V and 0 bases at J, leaving 4 bases unmatched. Per the germline V gene, CDR1 is SGHAT and CDR2 is FQNNGV. The variable domain in full, with the rest retrieved from reference TRBV11-2 and TRBJ2-2, is EAGVAQSPRYKIIEKRQSVAFWCNPISGHATLYWYQQILGQGPKLLIQFQNNGVVDDSQLPKDRFSAERLKGVDSTLKIQPAKLEDSAVYLCASMGLAGASNTGELFFGEGSRLTVL.

This chain uses TRBV24-1 with TRBJ2-3; D is undetermined. Germline V gene lookup returns CDR1 KGHDR and CDR2 SFDVKD. V was pared by 3 bases and J by 0 bases, with 6 bases between. The CDR3 is 14 amino acids. This CDR3 is CATSDQISTDTQYF. The CDR3 nucleotides read TGTGCCACCAGTGATCAAATTAGCACAGATACGCAGTATTTT.

The count of this clone is one. The chain employs TRBV19 and TRBJ1-5; D is uncertain. The length of the CDR3 is 14 residues. Trimming stripped 0 bases from V and 6 bases from J, with 9 bases between. From germline, CDR1 is LNHDA and CDR2 SQIVND (reference sequence). Here the CDR3 DNA reads TGTGCCAGTAGTATAGACGAGAGTTTTCAGCCCCAGCATTTT. Translation gives CASSIDESFQPQHF. The variable domain in full, with the rest retrieved from reference TRBV19 and TRBJ1-5, is DGGITQSPKYLFRKEGQNVTLSCEQNLNHDAMYWYRQDPGQGLRLIYYSQIVNDFQKGDIAEGYSVSREKKESFPLTVTSAQKNPTAFYLCASSIDESFQPQHFGDGTRLSIL.

The chain couples TRBV24-1 to TRBJ2-1, with TRBD1 identical over 7 bases. Trimming at V came to 5 bases and at J to 10 bases, leaving 16 bases not matched to a gene. Germline CDR1 reads KGHDR; CDR2 reads SFDVKD. CDR3 size: 16 residues. This CDR3 reads CATSASTGILVGEQFF. The CDR3 nucleotides are TGTGCCACCAGTGCCTCGACAGGGATCCTCGTCGGGGAGCAGTTCTTC.

This clone was seen only a few times. The chain uses TRBV21-1 and TRBJ2-3; the D call TRBD1 from the table was never checked on the DNA. TRBV21-1 is recorded as a pseudogene. The CDR3 has 13 amino acids. The CDR3 bases are TGTGCCAGCAGCCGCAGGGGGGCAGATACGCAGTATTTT. This gives the protein CASSRRGADTQYF.

The J gene is TRBJ2-7, the V gene TRBV5-1, with D possibly being TRBD2 (6 bases). V lost 4 bases to trimming and J lost 2 bases, with 19 bases between them. This CDR3 comprises 16 residues. Germline assignment: CDR1 SGHRS and CDR2 YFSETQ. CDR3 in amino acids: CASSGGDSGLAYEQYF. The CDR3 DNA is TGCGCCAGCAGCGGCGGGGATTCGGGGTTGGCCTACGAGCAGTACTTC.

The chain links TRBV2 to TRBJ1-4; 9 bases map to TRBD1. Per germline, CDR1 SNHLY and CDR2 FYNNEI. J lost 8 bases, V lost 5 bases, and 9 bases had no gene match. The CDR3 covers 15 residues. Here the CDR3 reads CASSLRTGAGEKLFF. For the CDR3, the DNA is TGTGCCAGCAGTCTCCGGACAGGGGCTGGCGAAAAACTGTTTTTT.

The DNA of the CDR3 is TGCGCCAGCAGCTTATGGGACAGGGAAAAACTGTTTTTT. Protein sequence: CASSLWDREKLFF. The chain employs TRBV4-1 and TRBJ1-4, with TRBD1 matching over 8 bases. Germline trimming cut 5 bases from V and 8 bases from J; bases unmatched to any gene: 4. CDR1 and CDR2 from the germline V gene are MGHRA and YSYEKL. The CDR3 contains 13 residues.

The V gene is TRBV25-1, the J gene TRBJ1-3; D remains unclear. This CDR3 is built from 14 residues. The germline gives CDR1 MGHDK, CDR2 SYGVNS. Trimming removed 3 bases from V and 0 bases from J, with 6 bases in between. The CDR3 spells CASSESFSGNTIYF. The CDR3 DNA sequence: TGTGCCAGCAGTGAGTCCTTCTCTGGAAACACCATATATTTT.

The chain couples TRBV28 to TRBJ1-5; a weak D match, TRBD1 (6 bases). The ends were cut back, 5 bases at V and 6 bases at J, with 14 bases in the middle. Germline V gene data show CDR1 as MDHEN and CDR2 as SYDVKM. The CDR3 is 14 amino acids. CDR3 coding DNA: TGTGCCAGCAGTCAACAGGGTTTTGGTCAGCCCCAGCATTTT. Amino acids: CASSQQGFGQPQHF.

This chain joins TRBV11-2 and TRBJ2-2, with D unclear. CDR3 length: 17 residues. Germline V lookup: CDR1 SGHAT, CDR2 FQNNGV. Trimming took 0 bases from V and 0 from J, leaving 11 bases between them. In DNA form, the CDR3 reads TGTGCCAGCAGCTTAGATTCCAGCGACGCGAACACCGGGGAGCTGTTTTTT. Its translation: CASSLDSSDANTGELFF. Complete variable domain (other parts from reference TRBV11-2 and TRBJ2-2): EAGVAQSPRYKIIEKRQSVAFWCNPISGHATLYWYQQILGQGPKLLIQFQNNGVVDDSQLPKDRFSAERLKGVDSTLKIQPAKLEDSAVYLCASSLDSSDANTGELFFGEGSRLTVL.

The chain joins TRBV24-1 to TRBJ1-5; D is unresolved. Germline lookup yields CDR1 KGHDR and CDR2 SFDVKD. Trimming pared 5 bases from V and 2 bases from J, leaving 12 bases between. This CDR3 has 15 amino acids. The CDR3 sequence is CATSVGGLGNQPQHF. For the CDR3, the DNA is TGTGCCACCAGTGTAGGAGGGTTGGGCAATCAGCCCCAGCATTTT.

In this sample, this clone turned up once. The genes are TRBV30 and TRBJ2-1; 13 bases align to TRBD2. The germline V gene has CDR1 GTSNPN and CDR2 SVGIG (reference sequence). J lost 4 bases, V lost 3 bases, and 9 bases had no gene match. CDR3 length: 17 amino acids. CDR3 sequence (DNA): TGTGCCTGGAGAGAACCGGGACTAGCGGGGAATTACAATGAGCAGTTCTTC. It encodes CAWREPGLAGNYNEQFF.

This rearrangement joins TRBV5-1 to TRBJ2-7, with TRBD1 matching 8 bases. The V gene's germline CDR1 is SGHRS and CDR2 YFSETQ. This CDR3 contains 15 residues. V lost 4 bases and J lost 4; bases outside the gene matches: 10. CDR3 bases: TGCGCCAGCAGCCCGCGTCGGACAGGGTTGTACGAGCAGTACTTC. It is translated as CASSPRRTGLYEQYF.

The chain links TRBV15 to TRBJ2-1; 8 bases fit TRBD2. The V and J ends lost 3 bases and 4 bases, in that order; junction bases with no gene match: 8. This CDR3 region has 16 residues. Germline CDR1 LNHNV, CDR2 YYDKDF (reference sequence). The CDR3 sequence: CATSRALGGGYNEQFF. The CDR3 coding sequence is TGTGCCACCAGCAGGGCCTTGGGCGGGGGGTACAATGAGCAGTTCTTC.

This sequence joins TRBV6-5 and TRBJ2-1; no reliable D call. There are 13 residues in the CDR3. Germline V gene data show CDR1 as MNHEY and CDR2 as SVGAGI. V gave up 0 bases and J gave up 4 bases, with 4 bases separating them. CDR3 protein: CASSYSPYNEQFF. CDR3 coding DNA: TGTGCCAGCAGTTACTCCCCGTACAATGAGCAGTTCTTC.